These 17 T cell receptor beta chains share one sample of origin, sequenced in a study of CD8+ T cells in alopecia areata (dated by TCRdb to 2017 to 2018). Library preparation was by the immunoSEQ multiplex PCR assay. To provide template for TCR sequencing, every sample had RNA extracted and reverse transcribed into cDNA. The clones in this table, taken by TCRdb from immuneACCESS, are in-frame only. Not every clone is retained; where verified, under half of the shortfall comes from an unresolved V gene, and the cause of the rest is unknown. For this sample there are 90,000 to 120,000 clones; 55% to 60% appear just once. Around 25% of the sample goes to the ten largest clones. Sequenced: NKG2D-low CD8+ T cells sorted from blood. Explained via the paper, the cell subset or site label denotes: sorted CD8+ NKG2D-low blood T cells. Source of these receptors: a human donor with alopecia areata.

This clone turned up a few times. This chain's CDR3 is CASSSPDREVWTGELFF. DNA of the CDR3: TGTGCCAGCAGTTCCCCAGACAGGGAAGTTTGGACCGGGGAGCTGTTTTTT. The chain employs TRBV28 and TRBJ2-2; TRBD1 matches at 7 bases. The CDR3 runs 17 residues. Germline lookup yields CDR1 MDHEN and CDR2 SYDVKM. The trim removed 4 bases at V and 5 bases at J, leaving 13 bases unmatched.

The sample holds a few counts of this clone. The CDR3 DNA reads as TGTGCCAGCAGCTTAGCGCACCTAGAGCAGTTCTTC. Its protein product is CASSLAHLEQFF. The chain is built from TRBV7-9 and TRBJ2-1; D is unresolved. Trimming cost V 0 bases and J 10 bases, with 7 bases left between them. Germline V gives CDR1 SEHNR, CDR2 FQNEAQ (reference sequence). The CDR3 is 12 residues long.

This clone was counted once. The V call is TRBV19, the J call TRBJ2-5; D gene ambiguous. V was shortened by 2 bases and J by 5 bases, with 9 bases between the two germline ends. This CDR3 has 13 amino acids. CDR1 is LNHDA and CDR2 is SQIVND in the germline V gene (reference sequence). The CDR3 is CASSIYWGETQYF. CDR3 nucleotides: TGTGCCAGTAGTATATATTGGGGTGAGACCCAGTACTTC.

This chain links TRBV9 with TRBJ2-3, with D possibly called TRBD1 or TRBD2 (7 bases each). V gave up 4 bases and J gave up 6 bases, with 21 bases separating them. This CDR3 spans 16 amino acids. Germline loops: CDR1 SGDLS, CDR2 YYNGEE. DNA of the CDR3: TGTGCCAGCAGCTCCCACGGCCAGGGGGGGACTGATACGCAGTATTTT. Protein sequence: CASSSHGQGGTDTQYF.

This clone was observed a few times. This chain joins TRBV29-1 and TRBJ2-7; tentatively, D is TRBD1 (5 bases). V was cut by 4 bases and J by 5 bases, with 18 bases left in between. This CDR3 has 14 amino acids. From germline, CDR1 is SQVTM and CDR2 ANQGSEA. The CDR3 sequence is CSVVASTGFNEQYF. Written as DNA, the CDR3 is TGCAGCGTTGTAGCCTCCACAGGATTCAACGAGCAGTACTTC.

The V call is TRBV2, the J call TRBJ2-7; D not certain. This CDR3 region has 13 residues. The germline CDR1 and CDR2 sequences are SNHLY and FYNNEI. Trimming took off 7 bases at V and 3 bases at J, with 13 bases between the two ends. The CDR3 region has the DNA TGTGCCAGCACTAGGATTTCTCTCTACGAGCAGTACTTC. Residues: CASTRISLYEQYF.

This rearrangement joins TRBV27 to TRBJ1-1, with no clear D. This CDR3 region has 13 residues. CDR1 and CDR2 (germline): MNHEY, SMNVEV (reference sequence). Trimming took off 2 bases at V and 3 bases at J, with 7 bases between the two ends. CDR3 in amino acids: CASSLGPYTEAFF. DNA of the CDR3: TGTGCCAGCAGTTTAGGACCGTACACTGAAGCTTTCTTT.

This clone was counted once. This chain links TRBV5-4 with TRBJ2-7; 12 bases fit TRBD2. Losses at the gene ends were 1 base for V and 6 bases for J; bases not matched to a gene: 2. Germline CDR1 and CDR2: SGHNT and YYREEE (reference sequence). The CDR3 is 14 amino acids. This CDR3 reads CASSLKTSGSEQYF. As DNA, the CDR3 is TGTGCCAGCAGCTTGAAGACTAGCGGGAGCGAGCAGTACTTC.

This chain links TRBV5-6 with TRBJ1-5; D possibly corresponds to TRBD1 (5 bases). Germline V lookup: CDR1 SGHDT, CDR2 YYEEEE. Trimming took off 2 bases at V and 0 bases at J, with 9 bases between the two ends. The CDR3 is made up of 15 amino acids. CDR3 protein: CASSFGGLSNQPQHF. CDR3 sequence (DNA): TGTGCCAGCAGCTTCGGGGGACTTAGCAATCAGCCCCAGCATTTT.

This clone was detected a few times. This rearrangement joins TRBV5-6 to TRBJ2-1; D ambiguous. Per germline, CDR1 SGHDT and CDR2 YYEEEE. V lost 0 bases and J lost 5, with 3 bases in between. The CDR3 is 12 residues long. The DNA for the CDR3 is TGTGCCAGCAGCTTGGGTAACAATGAGCAGTTCTTC. It codes for CASSLGNNEQFF.

Regarding this clone: An end of the junction differs from the germline gene, which may be a read error. This rearrangement joins TRBV7-7 to TRBJ2-1, with a tentative D call TRBD2 (6 bases). The germline gives CDR1 SSHAT, CDR2 FNYEAQ (reference sequence). The CDR3 loop spans 15 amino acids. The CDR3 region has the DNA TGTGCTAGCAGCTTAGCGAATTCGGGAGTGTATGAGCAGTTCTTC. Translated, it gives CASSLANSGVYEQFF.

The V gene is TRBV11-3, the J gene TRBJ2-1; D call uncertain. This CDR3 is built from 11 residues. Looked up from germline, CDR1 is SGHNT and CDR2 is YENEEA. V shed 1 base and J shed 8 bases, with 3 bases lying between them. The CDR3 DNA is TGTGCCAGCAGCTTAGGGCATGAGCAGTTCTTC. It codes for CASSLGHEQFF. The complete variable domain, with remaining parts taken from reference TRBV11-3 and TRBJ2-1, reads EAGVVQSPRYKIIEKKQPVAFWCNPISGHNTLYWYLQNLGQGPELLIRYENEEAVDDSQLPKDRFSAERLKGVDSTLKIQPAELGDSAVYLCASSLGHEQFFGPGTRLTVL.

This chain joins TRBV25-1 and TRBJ2-1; D is perhaps TRBD1 or TRBD2 (5 bases each). V gave up 4 bases and J gave up 9 bases, with 10 bases separating them. This CDR3 contains 12 residues. Looked up from germline, CDR1 is MGHDK and CDR2 is SYGVNS. The CDR3 bases are TGTGCCAGCAGTGGTTCGGGGCGTGAGCAGTTCTTC. It specifies CASSGSGREQFF.

The chain carries TRBV7-9 and TRBJ2-7; TRBD2 is a possible D gene (6 bases). The length of the CDR3 is 11 residues. Per the germline V gene, CDR1 is SEHNR and CDR2 is FQNEAQ (reference sequence). V dropped 8 bases and J dropped 4 bases, with 9 bases sitting between them. The CDR3 reads CASERGYEQYF. The CDR3 DNA reads TGTGCCAGCGAACGGGGGTACGAGCAGTACTTC.

The J gene is TRBJ1-1, the V gene TRBV27; 7 bases map to TRBD1. The CDR3 length is 14 residues. Germline V gene sequence: CDR1 MNHEY, CDR2 SMNVEV (reference sequence). The V and J ends lost 7 bases and 6 bases, in that order; junction bases with no gene match: 11. The CDR3 here is CASTVGGEGAEAFF. DNA for the CDR3: TGTGCCAGCACCGTAGGGGGCGAAGGCGCTGAAGCTTTCTTT.

The chain links TRBV4-1 to TRBJ2-2; weak D call: TRBD2 (5 bases). Trimming took off 4 bases at V and 3 bases at J, with 12 bases between the two ends. The length of the CDR3 is 15 residues. Germline CDR1 MGHRA, CDR2 YSYEKL. The CDR3 bases are TGCGCCAGCAGCCCCGGGAACTCGTACACCGGGGAGCTGTTTTTT. Amino acids: CASSPGNSYTGELFF.

The V gene is TRBV27, the J gene TRBJ2-7; D call uncertain. V dropped 5 bases and J dropped 0 bases, with 14 bases sitting between them. Germline assignment: CDR1 MNHEY and CDR2 SMNVEV (reference sequence). The CDR3 length is 15 residues. CDR3 region: CASSHSGYSSYEQYF. The CDR3 DNA sequence: TGTGCCAGCAGTCATTCAGGTTACAGCTCCTACGAGCAGTACTTC.